Listed below are T cell receptor beta chains from one sample, sequenced in a study of CD8 T cells in Susac syndrome. From the immunoSEQ multiplex PCR reads, TCRdb called clonotypes with MiXCR, one entry per CDR3 protein. The sample consists of around 71,000 distinct CDR3 sequences, just over 95% of them appearing once. Sequencing was carried out using CD4+ T cells from PBMCs. These TCRs come from a human donor with multiple sclerosis. Each CDR3 is given with its conserved first and last residue. The order of the fields is D gene, J gene, V gene, clone size, CDR3 protein, CDR3 DNA. The D gene is left open where the match is weak. Clone size, where shown, is once, few, many, or a class for clones that have expanded.

- | TRBJ2-5 | TRBV12-3/TRBV12-4 | - | CASSQTSGTQETQYF | TGTGCCAGCAGTCAGACTTCGGGGACCCAAGAGACCCAGTACTTC
TRBD1 | TRBJ2-7 | TRBV30 | - | CAWTAGGYEQYF | TGTGCCTGGACGGCAGGGGGCTACGAGCAGTACTTC
- | TRBJ2-7 | TRBV20-1 | few | CSARDRGGATREQYF | TGCAGTGCTAGAGATAGGGGGGGGGCCACCCGTGAGCAGTACTTC
TRBD1 | TRBJ2-4 | TRBV12-3/TRBV12-4 | - | CASSWGTALAKNIQYF | TGTGCCAGCAGTTGGGGGACAGCACTAGCCAAAAACATTCAGTACTTC
- | TRBJ2-5 | TRBV10-3 | - | CAISREAQETQYF | TGTGCCATCAGCAGGGAAGCGCAAGAGACCCAGTACTTC
- | TRBJ1-1 | TRBV29-1 | once | CSAFPGNTEAFF | TGCAGCGCATTCCCCGGAAACACTGAAGCTTTCTTT
TRBD2 | TRBJ2-3 | TRBV5-1 | - | CASSLPTSGDTDTQYF | TGCGCCAGCAGCCTTCCGACTAGCGGGGACACAGATACGCAGTATTTT
- | TRBJ2-1 | TRBV10-3 | - | CAISTEGNEQFF | TGTGCCATCAGCACCGAAGGCAATGAGCAGTTCTTC
TRBD1 | TRBJ1-2 | TRBV30 | - | CAWSGTGSGYTF | TGTGCCTGGAGTGGGACAGGGTCTGGCTACACCTTC
- | TRBJ2-2 | TRBV12-3/TRBV12-4 | - | CASRGSQRTGELFF | TGTGCCAGCAGGGGGTCACAACGCACCGGGGAGCTGTTTTTT
- | TRBJ2-5 | TRBV11-3 | - | CASSSWGGAETQYF | TGTGCCAGCAGCTCTTGGGGGGGCGCGGAGACCCAGTACTTC
- | TRBJ1-5 | TRBV5-1 | - | CASSSGLGSNQPQHF | TGCGCCAGCAGCTCAGGACTGGGGAGCAATCAGCCCCAGCATTTT
- | TRBJ2-7 | TRBV29-1 | - | CSVQRAYEQYF | TGCAGCGTTCAACGAGCCTACGAGCAGTACTTC
- | TRBJ1-1 | TRBV28 | - | CASYRPNTEAFF | TGTGCCAGCTACCGGCCGAACACTGAAGCTTTCTTT
- | TRBJ1-5 | TRBV18 | - | CASSPPPPQPQHF | TGTGCCAGCTCACCACCGCCTCCTCAGCCCCAGCATTTT
TRBD2 | TRBJ2-7 | TRBV27 | - | CASRSRGGLAYEQYF | TGTGCCAGCAGATCGAGGGGGGGACTAGCCTACGAGCAGTACTTC
TRBD1 | TRBJ2-5 | TRBV7-2 | - | CASSQGQGAETQYF | TGTGCCAGCAGCCAGGGACAGGGAGCGGAGACCCAGTACTTC
TRBD1 | TRBJ2-3 | TRBV28 | - | CASSPGTGGKYTQYF | TGTGCCAGCAGTCCCGGGACAGGGGGCAAGTATACGCAGTATTTT
TRBD1 | TRBJ1-2 | TRBV5-4 | - | CASSLDDRGAGGYTF | TGTGCCAGCAGCTTGGACGACAGGGGAGCGGGGGGCTACACCTTC
- | TRBJ2-3 | TRBV24-1 | once | CATSDPTGFGTQYF | TGTGCCACCAGTGACCCGACAGGATTCGGAACGCAGTATTTT
- | TRBJ2-2 | TRBV7-9 | - | CASSLTSRELFF | TGTGCCAGCAGCTTGACCTCCAGGGAGCTGTTTTTT
- | TRBJ2-1 | TRBV7-3 | - | CASSLSPSYNEQFF | TGTGCCAGCAGCTTAAGTCCCAGCTACAATGAGCAGTTCTTC
- | TRBJ1-1 | TRBV29-1 | - | CSVEEAGGNTEAFF | TGCAGCGTTGAGGAGGCTGGGGGGAACACTGAAGCTTTCTTT
TRBD2 | TRBJ2-1 | TRBV11-3 | - | CASSPWRGTPNEQFF | TGTGCCAGCAGCCCCTGGCGGGGGACCCCCAATGAGCAGTTCTTC
TRBD1 | TRBJ2-1 | TRBV4-2 | - | CASSTRQGSYNEQFF | TGTGCCAGCAGCACCCGACAGGGCTCCTACAATGAGCAGTTCTTC
- | TRBJ2-7 | TRBV7-8 | - | CATARGGEQYF | TGTGCCACCGCCCGAGGTGGCGAGCAGTACTTC
- | TRBJ2-6 | TRBV28 | - | CASSLWGRGAGANVLTF | TGTGCCAGCAGTTTATGGGGTAGGGGCGCTGGGGCCAACGTCCTGACTTTC
- | TRBJ1-4 | TRBV3-1 | - | CASSQGDWSHLFF | TGTGCCAGCAGCCAGGGGGACTGGAGCCACCTGTTTTTT
TRBD1 | TRBJ2-3 | TRBV27 | - | CASRDRGPDTQYF | TGTGCCAGCCGGGACAGGGGACCCGATACGCAGTATTTT
- | TRBJ1-2 | TRBV12-3/TRBV12-4 | - | CASSFLGDGYTF | TGTGCCAGCAGTTTTTTGGGGGATGGCTACACCTTC
- | TRBJ2-7 | TRBV27 | - | CASRPMGGPQGEQYF | TGTGCCAGCAGACCCATGGGGGGTCCCCAGGGGGAGCAGTACTTC
- | TRBJ2-1 | TRBV20-1 | once | CSAIGQGGNEQFF | TGCAGTGCTATTGGACAGGGAGGGAATGAGCAGTTCTTC
- | TRBJ2-7 | TRBV12-3/TRBV12-4 | - | CASSSGHEQYF | TGTGCCAGCAGTAGTGGACACGAGCAGTACTTC
- | TRBJ2-5 | TRBV28 | - | CASSLGPGRALQETQYF | TGTGCCAGCAGTTTGGGCCCAGGGCGGGCACTCCAAGAGACCCAGTACTTC
TRBD2 | TRBJ2-5 | TRBV3-1 | - | CASSTGLAGQETQYF | TGTGCCAGCAGCACCGGACTAGCGGGGCAAGAGACCCAGTACTTC
TRBD2 | TRBJ2-3 | TRBV20-1 | - | CSATSGGRADTQYF | TGCAGTGCTACTAGCGGGGGGCGGGCAGATACGCAGTATTTT
TRBD1 | TRBJ2-2 | TRBV27 | - | CASDRGPTKAGELFF | TGTGCCAGCGACAGGGGGCCCACCAAGGCCGGGGAGCTGTTTTTT
- | TRBJ2-5 | TRBV2 | once | CASTQTSPIGETQYF | TGTGCCAGCACCCAAACTAGCCCCATTGGGGAGACCCAGTACTTC
TRBD2 | TRBJ2-3 | TRBV20-1 | - | CSAISGGYADTQYF | TGCAGTGCCATCAGCGGGGGGTACGCAGATACGCAGTATTTT
TRBD1 | TRBJ1-2 | TRBV4-3 | - | CASSQEYPGGYGYTF | TGCGCCAGCAGCCAAGAGTATCCAGGGGGCTATGGCTACACCTTC
- | TRBJ1-2 | TRBV30 | - | CAWSVGAYGYTF | TGTGCCTGGAGTGTAGGGGCCTATGGCTACACCTTC
TRBD2 | TRBJ2-1 | TRBV11-2 | - | CASSTRRGGHNEQFF | TGTGCCAGCAGCACCAGACGGGGGGGTCACAATGAGCAGTTCTTC
- | TRBJ1-3 | TRBV5-6 | - | CASSLGPSGNTIYF | TGTGCCAGCAGCTTGGGGCCGTCAGGAAACACCATATATTTT
- | TRBJ2-2 | TRBV6-1 | - | CASTYSGELFF | TGTGCCAGCACCTATTCCGGGGAGCTGTTTTTT
- | TRBJ2-5 | TRBV20-1 | - | CSASRGPQETQYF | TGCAGTGCTAGTCGAGGGCCCCAAGAGACCCAGTACTTC
- | TRBJ2-7 | TRBV5-1 | - | CASSFPDPPIEQYF | TGCGCCAGCAGCTTCCCCGACCCACCAATCGAGCAGTACTTC
- | TRBJ2-5 | TRBV6-5 | - | CASSYRGKETQYF | TGTGCCAGCAGTTACAGGGGGAAAGAGACCCAGTACTTC
- | TRBJ2-1 | TRBV29-1 | once | CSARQSQANNEQFF | TGCAGCGCCAGACAGTCCCAGGCCAACAATGAGCAGTTCTTC